The 6 T cell receptor beta chains in this list originate from one sample, sequenced in a study of post-analysis software for immune sequencing data. General observations from the study: About five TRBV segments, including TRBV5-6, TRBV5-1 and TRBV20-1, were more frequent in patients than controls.

Sequencing libraries made from TCR beta cDNA carried unique molecular identifiers. TCRdb independently ran MiXCR on the PCR reads; one entry per CDR3 protein. This sample carries hundreds of thousands of distinct CDR3 sequences, just under 30% of them seen once, and the ten largest clones take 0.55% to 0.65%. The antigens of these receptors remain unknown. The material sequenced was blood. All receptors come from a girl between 5 and 17 years old with multiple sclerosis.

This clonotype came up a few times. This chain joins TRBV10-3 and TRBJ1-2, with 11 positions matching TRBD1. Per germline, CDR1 ENHRY and CDR2 SYGVKD. The CDR3 has 15 amino acids. V shed 4 bases, J shed 2 bases, and the junction held 3 bases outside the gene matches. The CDR3 here is CAISVRDRGNYGYTF. In DNA, the CDR3 is TGTGCCATCAGTGTAAGGGACAGGGGGAACTATGGCTACACCTTC.

This chain uses TRBV9 with TRBJ2-3; D not resolved. The CDR3 loop spans 13 amino acids. The V gene's germline CDR1 is SGDLS and CDR2 YYNGEE. The V end was cut by 3 bases, the J end by 1 base, with 6 bases between. The CDR3 is CASSEVGTDTQYF. The CDR3 DNA sequence: TGTGCCAGCAGCGAAGTGGGCACAGATACGCAGTATTTT.

As concerns this clonotype: This CDR3 fails to terminate in the conserved phenylalanine or tryptophan, so it likely reflects a read error. The chain links TRBV5-5 to TRBJ1-2; no reliable D call. The CDR3 is made up of 14 amino acids. Germline loops: CDR1 SGHKS, CDR2 YYEKEE (reference sequence). With 4 bases removed from V and 4 bases from J, the gap between germline ends came to 14 bases. The CDR3: CASSATDMSYGYTV. The DNA of the CDR3 is TGTGCCAGCAGCGCTACCGACATGAGCTATGGCTACACCGTC.

Of note for this clonotype: The junction departs from germline at one end; a sequencing error may be responsible. The chain combines TRBV9 with TRBJ2-1; unclear D gene. The CDR3 length is 14 residues. In germline, CDR1 is SGDLS, CDR2 YYNGEE. The CDR3 protein is CASSVASSSNEQFF. The CDR3 DNA follows: TGTGCCAGCAGCGTAGCCTCGTCCTCCAATGAGCAGTTCTTC.

The chain joins TRBV27 to TRBJ2-3; 8 nucleotides align to TRBD2. V was clipped by 1 base and J by 2 bases; unmatched bases: 11. Germline V gene data show CDR1 as MNHEY and CDR2 as SMNVEV (reference sequence). This CDR3 region has 18 residues. In DNA, the CDR3 is TGTGCCAGCAGTTTATTCACGATAGCTAGCGGGTCCACAGATACGCAGTATTTT. Amino acids: CASSLFTIASGSTDTQYF.

This clonotype was recorded a few times. The genes are TRBV15 and TRBJ2-1; tentative D call: TRBD2 (7 bases). CDR1 is LNHNV and CDR2 is YYDKDF in the germline V gene (reference sequence). The CDR3 spans 16 residues. V was trimmed by 0 bases and J by 4 bases, leaving 13 bases between them. The CDR3 DNA sequence: TGTGCCACCAGCAGAGAGGGGGCTAGCGGATACAATGAGCAGTTCTTC. Amino acids: CATSREGASGYNEQFF.